This T cell receptor beta chain is drawn from a study of shared clonotypes between healthy human individuals. Study details: Each donor contributed plates that comprised three CD4 naive, three CD4 memory, two CD8 naive and one CD8 memory.

This clone has more than one count but fewer than ten. V lost 5 bases, J lost 10 bases, and 14 bases lay in between. CDR1 DFQATT and CDR2 SNEGSKA come from the germline V gene (reference sequence). The CDR3 contains 11 residues. The assay was immunoSEQ multiplex PCR, and TCRdb's table has in-frame clones only and misses some. This table holds some 1,100,000 clones, 75% to 80% found once. This sequence was found in a young man in good health. Some clones in this sample may be carry-over from other donors' samples. Source material: memory CD4+ T cells from PBMCs. Described subset: CD45RA-negative fraction. The J gene is TRBJ2-5, the V gene TRBV20-1, with D possibly being TRBD2 (6 bases). Here the CDR3 reads CSARDSRYQYF. The CDR3 coding sequence is TGCAGTGCTCGGGACTCCCGGTACCAGTACTTC.